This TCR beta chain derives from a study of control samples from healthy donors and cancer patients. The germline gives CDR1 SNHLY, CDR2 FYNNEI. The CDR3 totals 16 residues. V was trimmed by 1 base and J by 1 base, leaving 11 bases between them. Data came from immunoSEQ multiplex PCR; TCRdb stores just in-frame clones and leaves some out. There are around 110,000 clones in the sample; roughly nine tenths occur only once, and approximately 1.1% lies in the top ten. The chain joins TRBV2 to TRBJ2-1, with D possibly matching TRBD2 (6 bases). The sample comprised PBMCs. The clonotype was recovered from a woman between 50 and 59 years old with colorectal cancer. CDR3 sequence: CASSEGAGTSYNEQFF. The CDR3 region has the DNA TGTGCCAGCAGTGAAGGGGCCGGGACTTCCTACAATGAGCAGTTCTTC.